Sequencing of this TCR beta chain was carried out in a study of radiotherapy plus CTLA-4 blockade in lung cancer (dated by TCRdb to between 2018 and 2020). Describing the broader study: Objective responses occurred in roughly a sixth of enrolled patients, and less than 35% achieved disease control. Results the study describes overall, beyond this receptor: TCR clones derived from tumors expanded in peripheral blood after treatment with radiotherapy and ipilimumab. The strongest predictors of response, as reported, were early dynamic changes in blood T cell clones along with a rise in serum interferon-beta after radiation.

In regard to this clone: There is no known antigen for this receptor. Base qualities are not provided; no much larger clone lies one nucleotide away.

The study tested focal radiation therapy combined with CTLA-4 blockade (ipilimumab) in patients with chemo-refractory metastatic non-small-cell lung cancer. The method behind the library was the immunoSEQ multiplex PCR assay. TCRdb obtained this table from immuneACCESS and retained in-frame rearrangements with V and J assigned. These tables miss some clones; where compared with another copy, unresolved V genes account for less than half of the shortfall, and the remainder is unexplained. This sample comprises tens of thousands of clones, 78% of them detected only once. The top ten constitute approximately 3.9% of the sample. Looking up the germline V gene (reference sequence) yields CDR1 SGHNT and CDR2 YYREEE. The CDR3 starts with the cysteine, ends with the phenylalanine, and has 15 residues. Just CDR3 DNA is preserved here, 45 bases in frame from base 1. Trimming removed 4 bases from V and 8 bases from J, leaving 16 bases between the germline ends.

The sequencing used peripheral blood, collected from a patient treated with radiotherapy plus ipilimumab. Here the chain combines TRBV5-4 and TRBJ1-6, with TRBD1 as a weak D call on 5 bases. This clonotype originated in a human donor with non-small cell lung cancer who had a partial response to radiotherapy plus ipilimumab. Some clones in this sample may be carry-over from other donors' samples. CDR3 loop: CASSRQDTPYSPLHF. In nucleotide form, the sequence is TGTGCCAGCAGCCGCCAGGACACACCGTATTCACCCCTCCACTTT.